This T cell receptor beta chain is drawn from a study of OX40 agonist ivuxolimab in advanced cancers. The CDR3 runs 16 residues. Germline V gene lookup returns CDR1 MDHEN and CDR2 SYDVKM. V lost 2 bases and J 1 base, leaving 14 bases between the germline ends. Using immunoSEQ multiplex PCR, the repertoire was profiled, and TCRdb retains in-frame clones only, with some absent. The sample has fewer than 85,000 clones, approximately 80% seen once. A history of autoimmune disease or systemic immunosuppression excluded patients. Sequencing used CD4+ or CD8+ T cells sorted from blood, obtained in a trial of the OX40 agonist ivuxolimab. The origin of this receptor is an adult with an advanced solid tumor such as melanoma, head and neck, liver or kidney cancer. This sequence joins TRBV28 and TRBJ2-5; the D gene is possibly TRBD2 (6 bases). CDR3: CASSLGLAVFQETQYF. In DNA, the CDR3 is TGTGCCAGCAGTTTAGGATTAGCGGTTTTCCAAGAGACCCAGTACTTC.